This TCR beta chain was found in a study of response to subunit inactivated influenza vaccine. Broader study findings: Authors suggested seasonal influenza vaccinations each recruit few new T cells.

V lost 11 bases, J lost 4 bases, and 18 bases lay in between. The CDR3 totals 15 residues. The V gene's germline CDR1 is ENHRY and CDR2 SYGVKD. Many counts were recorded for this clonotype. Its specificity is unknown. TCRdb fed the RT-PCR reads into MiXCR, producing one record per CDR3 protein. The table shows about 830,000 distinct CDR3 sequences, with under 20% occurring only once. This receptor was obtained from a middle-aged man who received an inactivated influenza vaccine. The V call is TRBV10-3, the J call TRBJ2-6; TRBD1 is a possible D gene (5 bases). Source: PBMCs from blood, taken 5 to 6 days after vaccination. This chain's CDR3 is CASSEGVAGANVLTF. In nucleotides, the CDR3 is TGTGCCTCGTCCGAAGGGGTGGCGGGGGCCAACGTCCTGACTTTC.